Sequencing of this T cell receptor beta chain was carried out in a study of neurological immune-mediated disorders (dated by TCRdb to between 2017 and 2020). Context from the whole study: Peripheral blood TCR-beta repertoires from HTLV-I-associated myelopathy (HAM/TSP) patients, multiple sclerosis patients and healthy controls were compared by UMI-based sequencing. Longitudinal HAM/TSP and healthy donors had 3 time-points each (roughly 3-40 month intervals). Alongside PBMC samples, the set of 106 TCR-beta libraries contained longitudinal samples, technical triplicates, and paired CD4+ and CD8+ T-cell subsets that had been sorted. The cohort was made up of approximately 71 subjects, consisting of 15 or so HAM/TSP patients, 34 multiple sclerosis patients and some 20 healthy controls. Study-level results and caveats: TCR clonal expansion was highest in HAM/TSP patients and lowest in MS patients, with MS patients falling below even healthy controls. Expanded clones from different subjects shared no identical CDR3 amino acid sequences, which suggests that TCR-beta repertoires were private in all groups.

This clonotype was detected many times. No cognate antigen has been identified for it. Base qualities were left out, and no much larger clone turns up one base away. The time point label of this sample denotes: longitudinal time-point 1 (baseline). Healthy controls were blood bank volunteers in Maryland, USA. Libraries from unsorted PBMCs were made from 2 million PBMCs kept in RNAlater at -80 degrees C until RNA extraction. Peripheral blood was subjected to Ficoll-Hypaque density gradient centrifugation to isolate PBMCs, which were then cryopreserved in liquid nitrogen. cDNA was synthesized by template-switch 5'RACE using a primer with a 10-nucleotide random unique molecular identifier that tagged each TCR transcript. Every sequencing run covered 15-18 subjects and yielded more than 170 million TCR-beta sequences. The RNeasy kit was used to extract total RNA. The KAPA Real-time Library Amplification kit was used to amplify TCR-beta VDJ regions with primers targeting the TCR constant region and the 5'RACE anchor. A first PCR added sample indexes and Illumina adaptors, and a second PCR then raised library yield. After Ampure bead purification, the roughly 650 bp TCR product was size-selected on a 2% E-gel SizeSelection system. Library quality was checked on a Bioanalyzer, concentration was measured with Qubit, and libraries were quantified with the Kapa Library Quantification kit before pooling. An Illumina HiSeq 2500 sequenced the libraries paired-end 2 x 150 bp. To increase sequence diversity, about 23-32% phiX was spiked into each library pool. Under the source paper's analysis protocol: The quality-filtered reads were processed with the UMI-based MiGEC pipeline, whose error correction step removed more than 90% of the raw TCR sequences. IMGT germline references were used for aligning VDJ genes, and each clonotype was defined as a unique CDR3 amino acid sequence together with its V-J genes. Clonal expansion, Shannon diversity, and CDR3 relatedness (CalcPairwiseDistances, ClusterSamples) were evaluated with VDJtools, and phylogenetic trees were built with CLCbio workbench. Clones with at least 8 unique UMIs were defined as expanded, with this threshold being based on coefficient-of-variation modelling across technical triplicates. TCRdb's own reprocessing of the public reads used fastp at Q25 and MiXCR and kept productive beta chains. Duplicate CDR3 protein sequences are folded into a single record with the most common DNA and genes. None of the V and J calls come from the authors' own analysis; TCRdb made them. Counted in this sample were tens of thousands of distinct CDR3 sequences; 10% of them appeared once. The top ten hold roughly 1.5% of the sample.

Taken from the germline V gene (reference sequence), the CDR1 and CDR2 loops are DFQATT and SNEGSKA. Germline trimming amounts to 1 base on V and 0 bases on J, with 2 as the count of junction bases outside the gene matches. The CDR3 starts with the cysteine, ends with the phenylalanine, and has 14 residues. The entry retains the CDR3 DNA only, 42 bases that are in frame from base 1. This TCR derives from a middle-aged woman in good health. This chain is built from TRBV20-1 and TRBJ2-7, and TRBD2 matches 8 of the central bases. The sample comprised PBMCs. For the CDR3, the sequence is CSARGLANSYEQYF. The nucleotide sequence reads TGCAGTGCTAGAGGACTAGCGAACTCCTACGAGCAGTACTTC.